Shown below are 6 T cell receptor beta chains from a single sample sequenced in a study of Ad26.COV2.S vaccination and SARS-CoV-2 variants. Treatment denoted: roughly 19 received Ad26.COV2.S at low or high dose, single or two shots; roughly five received placebo; per-sample allocation not given. It was on day 63 after the first vaccine or placebo injection that samples were taken. Generated by immunoSEQ multiplex PCR, the TCRdb table keeps only in-frame clones and is missing some. In the table there are approximately 300,000 clones, about 82% of which are singletons. The specimen comprised peripheral blood, sampled in a trial of Ad26.COV2.S vaccine versus placebo. These TCRs come from a person between 18 and 65 years old who received the Ad26.COV2.S COVID-19 vaccine or a placebo.

The chain carries TRBV11-2 and TRBJ1-2, with TRBD1 matching 10 bases. With 5 bases clipped from V and 8 bases from J, the junction kept 8 bases outside the gene matches. Germline CDR1 and CDR2: SGHAT and FQNNGV. The CDR3 consists of 14 residues. The CDR3: CASSQSTGGAGYTF. Written as DNA, the CDR3 is TGTGCCAGCAGCCAATCGACAGGGGGCGCAGGCTACACCTTC.

This sequence joins TRBV24-1 and TRBJ2-3, with D possibly called TRBD1 or TRBD2 (6 bases each). The CDR3 is 14 residues long. Germline V CDR1 and CDR2: KGHDR, SFDVKD. V shed 3 bases and J shed 3 bases, with 9 bases lying between them. Here the CDR3 DNA reads TGTGCCACCAGTGATAAGGGGGGAACAGATACGCAGTATTTT. This sequence encodes CATSDKGGTDTQYF.

To note about this clone: This same CDR3 is encoded by further DNA sequences in the sample. V is TRBV19 and J is TRBJ2-7, with 7 nucleotides matching TRBD2. The CDR3 contains 14 residues. V was pared by 1 base and J by 2 bases, with 2 bases of the junction left unmatched. Per the germline V gene, CDR1 is LNHDA and CDR2 is SQIVND (reference sequence). The CDR3 DNA sequence: TGTGCCAGTAGTATAGCGGGGGGAACCTACGAGCAGTACTTC. Protein: CASSIAGGTYEQYF.

The V call is TRBV5-4, the J call TRBJ2-1; D is possibly TRBD1 (5 bases). This CDR3 region has 12 residues. Per the germline V gene, CDR1 is SGHNT and CDR2 is YYREEE (reference sequence). V was clipped by 0 bases and J by 7 bases, with 5 bases between them. The CDR3 coding sequence is TGTGCCAGCAGCTTGGACAGGAATGAGCAGTTCTTC. Residues: CASSLDRNEQFF.

V is TRBV5-1 and J is TRBJ1-1; no clear D gene. CDR1 SGHRS and CDR2 YFSETQ come from the germline V gene. The CDR3 spans 14 residues. V dropped 2 bases and J dropped 3 bases, with 11 bases sitting between them. The chain's CDR3 is CASSFQDRDTEAFF. The CDR3 nucleotides are TGCGCCAGCAGCTTTCAGGATAGGGACACTGAAGCTTTCTTT.

This clone showed up just a few times. This rearrangement joins TRBV9 to TRBJ2-1; TRBD1 is a possible D gene (5 bases). Trimming left V 4 bases short and J 3 bases short, with 11 bases between. This CDR3 region has 14 residues. Germline-derived CDR1 and CDR2 are SGDLS and YYNGEE. CDR3 sequence reads: CASSPYDSYNEQFF. In DNA, the CDR3 is TGTGCCAGCAGCCCCTACGACAGCTACAATGAGCAGTTCTTC. The variable domain in full, completed from reference TRBV9 and TRBJ2-1, reads DSGVTQTPKHLITATGQRVTLRCSPRSGDLSVYWYQQSLDQGLQFLIQYYNGEERAKGNILERFSAQQFPDLHSELNLSSLELGDSALYFCASSPYDSYNEQFFGPGTRLTVL.